These 15 T cell receptor beta chains were all obtained from the same sample, sequenced in a study of T cells after yellow fever vaccination. TCRdb processed the 5' RACE reads anew with MiXCR; each CDR3 protein has one entry. This sample has about 550,000 distinct CDR3 sequences; 15% to 20% occur once, and the top ten carry approximately 15%. This specimen consisted of PBMCs, obtained 15 days after the yellow fever booster vaccination. The source is a man aged 25 to 40 who received the YFV17D yellow fever vaccine.

The J gene is TRBJ2-1, the V gene TRBV5-1; TRBD1 matches at 9 bases. Germline trimming cut 3 bases from V and 6 bases from J; bases unmatched to any gene: 4. CDR1 and CDR2 from the germline V gene are SGHRS and YFSETQ. CDR3 length: 14 residues. The CDR3 bases are TGCGCCAGCAGCTCGGGACAGGGAATCAATGAGCAGTTCTTC. Translation gives CASSSGQGINEQFF.

In its sample, this clonotype was seen a few times. J is TRBJ2-4 and V is TRBV7-2; a possible D gene is TRBD2 (5 bases). Germline lookup yields CDR1 SGHTA and CDR2 FQGNSA. V was trimmed by 3 bases and J by 7 bases, leaving 7 bases between them. The CDR3 contains 12 residues. CDR3 residues: CASSLEENIQYF. The DNA of the CDR3 is TGTGCCAGCAGCTTGGAGGAGAACATTCAGTACTTC.

This clonotype has only a few counts. The genes are TRBV5-8 and TRBJ2-7, with a possible D match to TRBD2 (6 bases). The germline CDR1 and CDR2 sequences are SGHTS and YDEGEE. V lost 4 bases and J lost 3, with 11 bases in between. The CDR3 spans 13 residues. The DNA of the CDR3 is TGTGCCAGCAGCACGGACTATGTCTACGAGCAGTACTTC. Translated: CASSTDYVYEQYF.

This clonotype has more than one count but fewer than ten. The chain employs TRBV7-2 and TRBJ2-5, with TRBD2 matching over 10 bases. In germline, CDR1 is SGHTA, CDR2 FQGNSA. This CDR3 has 15 residues. Trimming cost V 2 bases and J 2 bases; bases outside gene matches: 2. The DNA of the CDR3 is TGTGCCAGCAGCTTAACTAGCGGGACGCAAGAGACCCAGTACTTC. It translates to CASSLTSGTQETQYF.

CDR3 DNA sequence: TGTGCCAGCAGTCCCCCTGGGGGCCACGAGCAGTACTTC. Its translation: CASSPPGGHEQYF. The chain couples TRBV6-1 to TRBJ2-7, with D possibly matching TRBD1 (6 bases). The CDR3 extends over 13 amino acids. Germline V gene sequence: CDR1 MNHNS, CDR2 SASEGT. The V and J ends lost 5 bases and 5 bases respectively, with 13 bases between them.

This clonotype was detected only a few times. This rearrangement joins TRBV20-1 to TRBJ2-1; 12 bases are shared with TRBD2. Germline CDR1 and CDR2: DFQATT and SNEGSKA (reference sequence). The CDR3 extends over 14 amino acids. The V gene end was trimmed by 5 bases and the J gene end by 12 bases; junction bases not matched to a gene: 11. CDR3 amino acids: CSAGMTSGSVSQFF. As DNA, the CDR3 is TGCAGTGCTGGAATGACTAGCGGGAGTGTCTCGCAGTTCTTC.

This clonotype was picked up a small number of times. The chain carries TRBV6-2 or TRBV6-3 and TRBJ1-6; perhaps TRBD1 as D (5 bases). The CDR3 runs to 14 residues. Germline CDR1 reads MNHEY; CDR2 reads SVGEGT. V was trimmed by 4 bases and J by 10 bases, leaving 14 bases between them. The CDR3 spells CASSSGQEYSPLHF. Here the CDR3 DNA reads TGTGCCAGCAGTTCCGGACAAGAATACTCACCCCTCCACTTT.

There are a few counts of this clonotype. The V call is TRBV10-3, the J call TRBJ2-5; 8 bases are a match to TRBD1. The V gene's germline CDR1 is ENHRY and CDR2 SYGVKD. This CDR3 comprises 14 residues. J gave up 5 bases and V 0 bases, and 2 bases lay outside the gene matches. The CDR3 nucleotides read TGTGCCATCAGTGAGTCGGGACAGGAGGAGACCCAGTACTTC. The encoded protein is CAISESGQEETQYF.

V usage is TRBV20-1 and J usage is TRBJ2-2, with TRBD2 matching over 12 bases. The V gene end was trimmed by 4 bases and the J gene end by 1 base; junction bases not matched to a gene: 1. The CDR3 runs 15 residues. The V gene's germline CDR1 is DFQATT and CDR2 SNEGSKA (reference sequence). The CDR3 sequence: CSATTSGRNTGELFF. CDR3 DNA sequence: TGCAGTGCTACGACTAGCGGGAGGAACACCGGGGAGCTGTTTTTT.

This clonotype was counted only a few times. The chain joins TRBV29-1 to TRBJ2-7, with 7 nucleotides matching TRBD2. This CDR3 region has 12 residues. Germline lookup yields CDR1 SQVTM and CDR2 ANQGSEA. Trimming took 6 bases from V and 4 from J; bases not matched to a gene: 6. CDR3 loop: CSVGGEGYEQYF. CDR3 DNA: TGCAGCGTCGGCGGGGAGGGGTACGAGCAGTACTTC.

This clonotype has ten or more counts. The chain links TRBV12-3 or TRBV12-4 to TRBJ2-1; unclear D gene. V was shortened by 0 bases and J by 0 bases, with 12 bases between the two germline ends. The CDR3 length is 17 residues. CDR3 nucleotide sequence: TGTGCCAGCAGTTTAGCGCTAGATCAGAGCTCCTACAATGAGCAGTTCTTC. Amino acid sequence: CASSLALDQSSYNEQFF.

This clonotype was recorded a few times. The chain recombines TRBV7-9 with TRBJ2-7; TRBD2 matches 7 bases. The CDR3 extends over 15 amino acids. CDR1 and CDR2 (germline): SEHNR, FQNEAQ (reference sequence). V was clipped by 3 bases and J by 1 base; unmatched bases: 6. Written as DNA, the CDR3 is TGTGCCAGCAGCTTCGTGGCTAGCGGATCCTACGAGCAGTACTTC. It encodes CASSFVASGSYEQYF.

The chain joins TRBV10-3 to TRBJ1-2; the D gene is possibly TRBD1 (6 bases). Germline V CDR1 and CDR2: ENHRY, SYGVKD. V lost 3 bases to trimming and J lost 5 bases, with 13 bases between them. The CDR3 contains 14 residues. CDR3 protein: CAISDRGGEYGYTF. As DNA, the CDR3 is TGTGCCATCAGTGACAGGGGAGGTGAATATGGCTACACCTTC.

Concerning this clonotype itself: A much more abundant neighbour one base away suggests this may be a read error. The rearrangement links TRBV5-5 to TRBJ2-3; no definite D call. The ends were cut back, 4 bases at V and 2 bases at J, with 5 bases in the middle. CDR3 length: 12 residues. In germline, CDR1 is SGHKS, CDR2 YYEKEE (reference sequence). CDR3 residues: CASSMYTDTQYF. The CDR3 DNA reads TGTGCCAGCAGCATGTACACAGATACGCAGTATTTT.

This clonotype was picked up a small number of times. V and J are TRBV7-8 and TRBJ1-6; D call uncertain. The CDR3 is made up of 14 amino acids. Germline V lookup: CDR1 SGHVS, CDR2 FQNEAQ. V was cut by 8 bases and J by 2 bases, with 10 bases left in between. The CDR3 DNA reads TGTGCCAGCTTCCGGGATGCCTATAATTCACCCCTCCACTTT. Protein: CASFRDAYNSPLHF.